This is a list of T cell receptor beta chains from one sample in a study of blood T cell repertoires in COVID-19. Method: immunoSEQ multiplex PCR; TCRdb's copy keeps in-frame clones and lacks some. The sample has some 340,000 clones, roughly 90% seen once. Material: PBMCs or T cells enriched from blood (not recorded which). These receptors originate from a woman younger than 45 who had been exposed to COVID-19. CDR3s include the opening cysteine and the closing phenylalanine or tryptophan. The order of the fields is V gene, D gene, clone size, J gene, CDR3 DNA, CDR3 protein. A D gene is named only where the DNA matches it firmly. Size tells how often a clone was seen (once, few, many) or the class of an expanded clone, and some rows leave it out.

>TRBV10-3|TRBD1|.|TRBJ2-2
TGTGCCAGCAAATCCGGGACAGGGTTTTTGGACACCGGGGAGCTGTTTTTT
CASKSGTGFLDTGELFF
>TRBV28|.|.|TRBJ2-1
TGTGCCAGCAGTTTAAAAGGCAGGGTGGGCAATGAGCAGTTCTTC
CASSLKGRVGNEQFF
>TRBV5-1|.|.|TRBJ2-1
TGCGCCAGCACCAGGGACTACAATGAGCAGTTCTTC
CASTRDYNEQFF
>TRBV21-1|.|.|TRBJ2-4
TGTGCCAGCAGCCCCCGTTTAAGGTCGGGGGGGCTCAAAAACATTCAGTACTTC
CASSPRLRSGGLKNIQYF
>TRBV6-5|TRBD1|.|TRBJ1-4
TGTGCCAGCAGCTGGGACAGGGAAAAACTGTTTTTT
CASSWDREKLFF
>TRBV9|.|.|TRBJ2-7
TGTGCCAGCAGCAAAGGACAGATCCTTTCTCTCTACGAGCAGTACTTC
CASSKGQILSLYEQYF
>TRBV20-1|TRBD2|.|TRBJ2-1
TGCAGTGCTAGTACTAGCGGGGGGGTCTCCTACAATGAGCAGTTCTTC
CSASTSGGVSYNEQFF
>TRBV7-2|.|.|TRBJ1-5
TGTGCCAGCAGCTTACGATTAGGAGTTGGGAGTCAGCCCCAGCATTTT
CASSLRLGVGSQPQHF
>TRBV11-2|TRBD1|once|TRBJ1-1
TGTGCCAGCAGCTTACAGGGGGCGGACACTGAAGCTTTCTTT
CASSLQGADTEAFF
>TRBV27|TRBD2|.|TRBJ2-3
TGTGCCAGCTTCACTAGCGGGGCTTATACGCAGTATTTT
CASFTSGAYTQYF
>TRBV5-4|TRBD1|few|TRBJ2-7
TGTGCCAGCAGCTTGTGGACAGGGTCCTCCTACGAGCAGTACTTC
CASSLWTGSSYEQYF
>TRBV5-4|.|.|TRBJ2-5
TGTGCCAGCAGCGGGGGGACGGAACCAAAAGAGACCCAGTACTTC
CASSGGTEPKETQYF
>TRBV6-5|.|.|TRBJ2-2
TGTGCCAGCAGTTACGTCCCGGACAGCGAGCTGTTTTTT
CASSYVPDSELFF
>TRBV19|.|.|TRBJ1-6
TGTGCCAGTACCCCAGGGTGGCATGGGACACCCCTCCACTTT
CASTPGWHGTPLHF
>TRBV7-9|.|.|TRBJ1-2
TGTGCCAGCAGCTCCGGCGCGGGGATTTACTATGGCTACACCTTC
CASSSGAGIYYGYTF
>TRBV12-3/TRBV12-4|.|.|TRBJ2-1
TGTGCCAGCAGTCCGGGAACTTTTCGTCAGTTCTTC
CASSPGTFRQFF
>TRBV18|TRBD1|.|TRBJ1-3
TGTGCCAGCTCACCACTAGCAGGGGGCTCTGGAAACACCATATATTTT
CASSPLAGGSGNTIYF
>TRBV9|TRBD2|.|TRBJ2-1
TGTGCCAGCAGCACCACAGCGGGGGGGCCCCATGAGCAGTTCTTC
CASSTTAGGPHEQFF
>TRBV19|.|.|TRBJ2-7
TGTGCCAGTAGATCGCAGGGAGGCCACGAGCAGTACTTC
CASRSQGGHEQYF
>TRBV4-2|.|once|TRBJ2-3
TGTGCCAGCAGCCAACCTCAGTCGAGCACAGATACGCAGTATTTT
CASSQPQSSTDTQYF
>TRBV5-6|.|.|TRBJ2-1
TGTGCCAGCAGCTTGTGGCAGGGATACAATGAGCAGTTCTTC
CASSLWQGYNEQFF
>TRBV13|.|.|TRBJ1-2
TGTGCCAGCAGCTTAGGCCTACGGGGGGGCTATGGCTACACCTTC
CASSLGLRGGYGYTF
>TRBV5-5|TRBD2|.|TRBJ2-1
TGTGCCAGCAGCCTTCGACTAGCGGGGGGCCGGTACAATGAGCAGTTCTTC
CASSLRLAGGRYNEQFF
>TRBV23-1|.|.|TRBJ1-3
TGCGCCAGCAGTCGTGGGACTGGTGGAAACACCATATATTTT
CASSRGTGGNTIYF
>TRBV7-3|TRBD2|.|TRBJ2-3
TGTGCCAGCAGCTTAGAAGCTAGCGGGGGCACAGATACGCAGTATTTT
CASSLEASGGTDTQYF
>TRBV5-1|.|.|TRBJ1-2
TGCGCCAGCAGCTTCGACAGGTATGGCTACACCTTC
CASSFDRYGYTF